The 2 T cell receptor beta chains below come from one sample, sequenced in a study of Graves' ophthalmopathy and Graves' hyperthyroidism. The sequenced template was RNA, covering the TCR beta CDR3 region. First-round RT-PCR relied on HTBI primers, and a second-round multiplex PCR came next. Via MiXCR, TCRdb re-called the multiplex PCR reads, giving one row per CDR3 protein. The data show approximately 330,000 distinct CDR3 sequences, roughly 17% seen once. The sequencing input was peripheral blood. These receptors were taken from an adult man with Graves' ophthalmopathy.

This chain uses TRBV6-1 with TRBJ1-5; D is possibly TRBD1 (6 bases). V lost 0 bases and J lost 7, with 13 bases in between. The length of the CDR3 is 15 residues. In germline, CDR1 is MNHNS, CDR2 SASEGT. The CDR3 here is CASSEATGAGQPQHF. CDR3 bases: TGTGCCAGCAGTGAAGCGACGGGGGCCGGACAGCCCCAGCATTTT.

The CDR3, as DNA: TGTGCCAGCAGTTTAGGTCCAGGGGCTGAAGCTTTCTTT. Translating it yields CASSLGPGAEAFF. The chain carries TRBV12-3 or TRBV12-4 and TRBJ1-1, with D possibly TRBD1 on 6 matching bases. The CDR3 loop spans 13 amino acids. The germline V and J ends were trimmed by 1 base and 6 bases, with 9 bases remaining between them.